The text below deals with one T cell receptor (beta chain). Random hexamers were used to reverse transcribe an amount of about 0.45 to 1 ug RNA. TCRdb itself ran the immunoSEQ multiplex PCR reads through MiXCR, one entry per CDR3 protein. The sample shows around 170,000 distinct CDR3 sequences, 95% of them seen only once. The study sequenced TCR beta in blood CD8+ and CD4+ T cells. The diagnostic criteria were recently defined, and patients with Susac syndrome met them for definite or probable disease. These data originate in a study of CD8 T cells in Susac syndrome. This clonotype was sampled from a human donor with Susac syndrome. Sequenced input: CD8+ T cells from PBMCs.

The CDR3 DNA reads TGTGCCAGTAGTCCAATAGCGGGGGGCACAGATACGCAGTATTTT. It yields the protein CASSPIAGGTDTQYF. This rearrangement joins TRBV19 to TRBJ2-3; TRBD2 agrees at 9 bases. The germline gives CDR1 LNHDA, CDR2 SQIVND (reference sequence). CDR3 length equals 15 residues. Germline trimming cut 5 bases from V and 1 base from J; bases unmatched to any gene: 4.